This entry lists 3 T cell receptor beta chains sequenced from one sample in a study of T cell responses to AZD1222 COVID-19 vaccine. The table came from immunoSEQ multiplex PCR; TCRdb's copy has only in-frame clones and leaves some out. Among approximately 99,000 clones listed, about 92% were seen once. This specimen consisted of peripheral blood, obtained on day 0 of MenACWY control vaccination. The receptors come from an adult in good health.

This clone came up a few times. The V call is TRBV29-1, the J call TRBJ1-1; TRBD1 might be the D (6 bases). This CDR3 comprises 15 residues. Germline V gene lookup returns CDR1 SQVTM and CDR2 ANQGSEA. The V and J ends lost 7 bases and 0 bases respectively, with 18 bases between them. In DNA form, the CDR3 reads TGCAGCGCCACCCGGGACACCTCTTTGAACACTGAAGCTTTCTTT. Translation: CSATRDTSLNTEAFF.

V usage is TRBV3-1 (or the pseudogene TRBV3-2) and J usage is TRBJ2-3, with TRBD1 matching 7 bases. There are 16 residues in the CDR3. Per the germline V gene, CDR1 is LGHDT and CDR2 is YNNKEL (reference sequence). V shed 4 bases and J 0 bases; nucleotides not matched to a gene: 7. The CDR3 here is CASSPWTGLSTDTQYF. The CDR3 nucleotides are TGTGCCAGCAGCCCGTGGACAGGATTAAGCACAGATACGCAGTATTTT.

V gene TRBV12-3 or TRBV12-4 combines with J gene TRBJ2-2; D unclear. Trimming shortened V by 5 bases and J by 6 bases, and 4 bases separated the two germline ends. The CDR3 spans 11 residues. In nucleotides, the CDR3 is TGTGCCAGCAGTGGGCCCGGGGAGCTGTTTTTT. This encodes CASSGPGELFF.